The rows below give T cell receptor beta chains drawn from one sample of a study of T-cell memory formation after mild COVID-19. TCRdb re-derived calls from the 5' RACE reads in MiXCR, one entry per CDR3 protein. The sample consists of 250,000 or so distinct CDR3 sequences, 9.4% of them appearing once. The specimen was PBMCs or a T cell subset sorted from them (not recorded which). These receptors came from a man aged 18 to 30 who had mild COVID-19 (a few samples of this study predate the infection). Cell type and time point are not known. Each CDR3 is given with its conserved first and last residue. The order of the fields is clone size, D gene, J gene, V gene, CDR3 DNA, CDR3 protein. The D gene is left open where the match is weak. Clone size is stated in some rows and not others, as once, few, many or a class when expanded.

clone size: -; D gene: TRBD1; J gene: TRBJ1-5; V gene: TRBV25-1; CDR3 DNA: TGTGCCAGCAGACAGGGGGTTGATCAGCCCCAGCATTTT; CDR3 protein: CASRQGVDQPQHF
clone size: -; D gene: -; J gene: TRBJ2-1; V gene: TRBV11-1; CDR3 DNA: TGTGCCAGCAGCTCCCGGAGCCTCGGGGTCTACAATGAGCAGTTCTTC; CDR3 protein: CASSSRSLGVYNEQFF
clone size: few; D gene: TRBD1; J gene: TRBJ2-1; V gene: TRBV20-1; CDR3 DNA: TGCAGTGCTAGCCCCGACAGGGGGCTTGAGCAGTTCTTC; CDR3 protein: CSASPDRGLEQFF
clone size: -; D gene: -; J gene: TRBJ1-1; V gene: TRBV5-6; CDR3 DNA: TGTGCCAGCAGCTTGGGGGACACACGAGCGACTGCTTTCTTT; CDR3 protein: CASSLGDTRATAFF
clone size: few; D gene: -; J gene: TRBJ1-3; V gene: TRBV21-1; CDR3 DNA: TGTGCCAGCAGCAAAGAAGACAGCTTGTTTTCTGGAAACACCATATATTTT; CDR3 protein: CASSKEDSLFSGNTIYF
clone size: few; D gene: -; J gene: TRBJ2-6; V gene: TRBV4-3; CDR3 DNA: TGCGCCAGCAGCCAAGATGTACGGGCCAACGTCCTGACTTTC; CDR3 protein: CASSQDVRANVLTF
clone size: -; D gene: -; J gene: TRBJ2-1; V gene: TRBV6-2/TRBV6-3; CDR3 DNA: TGTGCCAGCAGTTACCCCCACAATGAGCAGTTCTTC; CDR3 protein: CASSYPHNEQFF
clone size: -; D gene: -; J gene: TRBJ2-2; V gene: TRBV5-1; CDR3 DNA: TGCGCCAGCAGTCAGCGTTCCAACACCGGGGAGCTGTTTTTT; CDR3 protein: CASSQRSNTGELFF
clone size: few; D gene: -; J gene: TRBJ2-5; V gene: TRBV12-3/TRBV12-4; CDR3 DNA: TGTGCCAGCAGTTTGGATAGCTGGGAGACCCAGTACTTC; CDR3 protein: CASSLDSWETQYF
clone size: many; D gene: -; J gene: TRBJ2-4; V gene: TRBV11-2; CDR3 DNA: TGTGCCAGCAGCCCGGCGGCAGTAGAAGAGAAAAACATTCAGTACTTC; CDR3 protein: CASSPAAVEEKNIQYF
clone size: -; D gene: -; J gene: TRBJ2-3; V gene: TRBV6-5; CDR3 DNA: TGTGCCAGCAGCCCGGATGCGGCCAAACATACGCAGTATTTT; CDR3 protein: CASSPDAAKHTQYF
clone size: -; D gene: TRBD1; J gene: TRBJ1-1; V gene: TRBV12-3/TRBV12-4; CDR3 DNA: TGTGCCAGCAACACGTACAGGGGGCCGGTGAACACTGAAGCTTTCTTT; CDR3 protein: CASNTYRGPVNTEAFF
clone size: many; D gene: TRBD2; J gene: TRBJ2-5; V gene: TRBV10-3; CDR3 DNA: TGTGCCATCAGTGAGTCCGGGACGGGAGGCGAAGGGGAGACCCAGTACTTC; CDR3 protein: CAISESGTGGEGETQYF
clone size: many; D gene: -; J gene: TRBJ2-1; V gene: TRBV20-1; CDR3 DNA: TGCAGTGCTAGAGACCCCCCCCAGGGTGAGCAGTTCTTC; CDR3 protein: CSARDPPQGEQFF
clone size: -; D gene: -; J gene: TRBJ2-2; V gene: TRBV24-1; CDR3 DNA: TGTGCCACCAGTGATCGCCGGGCCGGGGAGCTGTTTTTT; CDR3 protein: CATSDRRAGELFF
clone size: many; D gene: -; J gene: TRBJ2-3; V gene: TRBV7-2; CDR3 DNA: TGTGCCAGCAGGGCGCAATCAGATACGCAGTATTTT; CDR3 protein: CASRAQSDTQYF
clone size: -; D gene: TRBD1; J gene: TRBJ2-1; V gene: TRBV12-3/TRBV12-4; CDR3 DNA: TGTGCCAGCACCCTAGACAGGGGGAGGGGCAATGAGCAGTTCTTC; CDR3 protein: CASTLDRGRGNEQFF
clone size: few; D gene: -; J gene: TRBJ2-3; V gene: TRBV6-5; CDR3 DNA: TGTGCCAGCAGCGACGTGGCACGCACAGATACGCAGTATTTT; CDR3 protein: CASSDVARTDTQYF
clone size: -; D gene: -; J gene: TRBJ1-1; V gene: TRBV20-1; CDR3 DNA: TGCAGTGCTATGGACATAGAAGCTTTCTTT; CDR3 protein: CSAMDIEAFF
clone size: -; D gene: -; J gene: TRBJ2-2; V gene: TRBV4-3; CDR3 DNA: TGCGCCAGCAGCCAAGAGGTATGGCAGACTCTGAACACCGGGGAGCTGTTTTTT; CDR3 protein: CASSQEVWQTLNTGELFF
clone size: few; D gene: -; J gene: TRBJ1-2; V gene: TRBV6-6; CDR3 DNA: TGTGCCAGCAGTTACGGCGACGGACTCGTTAACTATGGCTACACCTTC; CDR3 protein: CASSYGDGLVNYGYTF
clone size: -; D gene: -; J gene: TRBJ2-5; V gene: TRBV12-3/TRBV12-4; CDR3 DNA: TGTGCCAGCAGTTCCCGGACTCACCAAGAGACCCAGTACTTC; CDR3 protein: CASSSRTHQETQYF
clone size: -; D gene: -; J gene: TRBJ2-1; V gene: TRBV7-9; CDR3 DNA: TGTGCCAGCAGCTCGCGAAAGGATGCGGAATCCTACAATGAGCAGTTCTTC; CDR3 protein: CASSSRKDAESYNEQFF
clone size: many; D gene: -; J gene: TRBJ1-5; V gene: TRBV20-1; CDR3 DNA: TGCAGTGCTAGCACATGGGGTCAGGGTCAGCCCCAGCATTTT; CDR3 protein: CSASTWGQGQPQHF
clone size: -; D gene: -; J gene: TRBJ2-5; V gene: TRBV7-3; CDR3 DNA: TGTGCCAGCAGCTCAATAGGGGGACCGTACCAAGAGACCCAGTACTTC; CDR3 protein: CASSSIGGPYQETQYF
clone size: -; D gene: -; J gene: TRBJ2-7; V gene: TRBV2; CDR3 DNA: TGTGCCAGCACTAGGGACCCACGTACCTACGAGCAGTACTTC; CDR3 protein: CASTRDPRTYEQYF
clone size: few; D gene: -; J gene: TRBJ1-3; V gene: TRBV3-1; CDR3 DNA: TGTGCCAGCAGCCAAGGCCTAGGCTCTGGAAACACCATATATTTT; CDR3 protein: CASSQGLGSGNTIYF
clone size: many; D gene: TRBD1; J gene: TRBJ1-5; V gene: TRBV3-1; CDR3 DNA: TGTGCCAGCAGCCAGAAGGACAGGGGATATCAGCCCCAGCATTTT; CDR3 protein: CASSQKDRGYQPQHF
clone size: -; D gene: -; J gene: TRBJ2-2; V gene: TRBV12-3/TRBV12-4; CDR3 DNA: TGTGCCAGCAGTTTTACTCTTCGAACCCGGGACGGTATCACCGGGGAGCTGTTTTTT; CDR3 protein: CASSFTLRTRDGITGELFF
clone size: few; D gene: -; J gene: TRBJ1-1; V gene: TRBV20-1; CDR3 DNA: TGCAGTGCTAGATGGTCAGTCATGAACACTGAAGCTTTCTTT; CDR3 protein: CSARWSVMNTEAFF
clone size: few; D gene: TRBD1; J gene: TRBJ2-3; V gene: TRBV2; CDR3 DNA: TGTGCCAGCAGTGACAGGGGGCCAGATACGCAGTATTTT; CDR3 protein: CASSDRGPDTQYF
clone size: -; D gene: -; J gene: TRBJ2-7; V gene: TRBV20-1; CDR3 DNA: TGCAGTGCTAGAGATCTGACCCACGAGCAGTACTTC; CDR3 protein: CSARDLTHEQYF
clone size: -; D gene: -; J gene: TRBJ2-5; V gene: TRBV5-5; CDR3 DNA: TGTGCCAGCAGCGGGATGACAGTTCAAGAGACCCAGTACTTC; CDR3 protein: CASSGMTVQETQYF
clone size: many; D gene: TRBD2; J gene: TRBJ2-7; V gene: TRBV7-2; CDR3 DNA: TGTGCCAGCAGCTCAACTAGCGGGGCTTTCTACGAGCAGTACTTC; CDR3 protein: CASSSTSGAFYEQYF
clone size: few; D gene: -; J gene: TRBJ1-1; V gene: TRBV21-1; CDR3 DNA: TGTGCCAGCAGCAAAGTTGCGGTGTTTGAAGCTTTCTTT; CDR3 protein: CASSKVAVFEAFF
clone size: few; D gene: -; J gene: TRBJ2-5; V gene: TRBV20-1; CDR3 DNA: TGCAGTGGGTCGGATCAGGGGTGGGAGACCCAGTACTTC; CDR3 protein: CSGSDQGWETQYF
clone size: many; D gene: TRBD1; J gene: TRBJ2-1; V gene: TRBV20-1; CDR3 DNA: TGCAGTGCTAGAGACAAGACAGGGGCCGGGAATGAGCAGTTCTTC; CDR3 protein: CSARDKTGAGNEQFF
clone size: few; D gene: -; J gene: TRBJ1-2; V gene: TRBV7-3; CDR3 DNA: TGTGCCAGCAGCTTAAGAGGGGTTGAAGGCTACACCTTC; CDR3 protein: CASSLRGVEGYTF
clone size: few; D gene: TRBD1; J gene: TRBJ1-1; V gene: TRBV6-2/TRBV6-3; CDR3 DNA: TGTGCCAGCAGTTTACAGGGGGAGATGAACACTGAAGCTTTCTTT; CDR3 protein: CASSLQGEMNTEAFF
clone size: -; D gene: -; J gene: TRBJ1-2; V gene: TRBV4-2; CDR3 DNA: TGTGCCAGCAGCCTAGCCAATTCGGGGGGTGGCTACACCTTC; CDR3 protein: CASSLANSGGGYTF
clone size: few; D gene: TRBD1; J gene: TRBJ2-7; V gene: TRBV18; CDR3 DNA: TGTGCCAGCTCACCTTCGGGACAGGGCTACGAGCAGTACTTC; CDR3 protein: CASSPSGQGYEQYF
clone size: -; D gene: TRBD1; J gene: TRBJ2-7; V gene: TRBV7-6; CDR3 DNA: TGTGCCAGCAGCTCCACGGGACAGACCGACGAGCAGTACTTC; CDR3 protein: CASSSTGQTDEQYF